These 3 T cell receptor beta chains originate from one sample sequenced in a study of cytomegalovirus exposure and HLA in healthy donors. The PCR employed 60 Vbeta primers together with 13 Jbeta primers. Measured with immunoSEQ multiplex PCR; TCRdb has only the in-frame clones, and not every one. This sample has 91,000 or so clones, with 60% to 85% found just once. Material: PBMCs. These receptors came from a man younger than 40 in good health and CMV-seropositive.

This chain joins TRBV9 and TRBJ2-3, with D tentatively TRBD2 (6 bases). V was cut by 2 bases and J by 6 bases, with 19 bases left in between. Germline V gene lookup returns CDR1 SGDLS and CDR2 YYNGEE. The CDR3 contains 16 residues. The CDR3 here is CASSVAGTPNADTQYF. The CDR3 DNA sequence: TGTGCCAGCAGCGTGGCCGGGACTCCAAATGCGGATACGCAGTATTTT.

V usage is TRBV30 and J usage is TRBJ1-3; 9 bases line up with TRBD1. Germline CDR1 is GTSNPN and CDR2 is SVGIG (reference sequence). CDR3 length: 16 amino acids. With 2 bases clipped from V and 3 bases from J, the junction kept 8 bases outside the gene matches. This chain's CDR3 is CAWSSTGGAGGNTIYF. The DNA of the CDR3 is TGTGCCTGGAGTAGCACAGGGGGCGCGGGTGGAAACACCATATATTTT.

Turning to this clone: Other DNA sequences in this sample translate to the same CDR3. This chain links TRBV14 with TRBJ1-2; tentative D call: TRBD1 (5 bases). The CDR3 is 12 residues long. V lost 6 bases, J lost 4 bases, and 9 bases lay in between. The germline gives CDR1 SGHDN, CDR2 FVKESK. CDR3 nucleotides: TGTGCCAGCAGTCGGCAGGGCTATGGCTACACCTTC. Translation: CASSRQGYGYTF.